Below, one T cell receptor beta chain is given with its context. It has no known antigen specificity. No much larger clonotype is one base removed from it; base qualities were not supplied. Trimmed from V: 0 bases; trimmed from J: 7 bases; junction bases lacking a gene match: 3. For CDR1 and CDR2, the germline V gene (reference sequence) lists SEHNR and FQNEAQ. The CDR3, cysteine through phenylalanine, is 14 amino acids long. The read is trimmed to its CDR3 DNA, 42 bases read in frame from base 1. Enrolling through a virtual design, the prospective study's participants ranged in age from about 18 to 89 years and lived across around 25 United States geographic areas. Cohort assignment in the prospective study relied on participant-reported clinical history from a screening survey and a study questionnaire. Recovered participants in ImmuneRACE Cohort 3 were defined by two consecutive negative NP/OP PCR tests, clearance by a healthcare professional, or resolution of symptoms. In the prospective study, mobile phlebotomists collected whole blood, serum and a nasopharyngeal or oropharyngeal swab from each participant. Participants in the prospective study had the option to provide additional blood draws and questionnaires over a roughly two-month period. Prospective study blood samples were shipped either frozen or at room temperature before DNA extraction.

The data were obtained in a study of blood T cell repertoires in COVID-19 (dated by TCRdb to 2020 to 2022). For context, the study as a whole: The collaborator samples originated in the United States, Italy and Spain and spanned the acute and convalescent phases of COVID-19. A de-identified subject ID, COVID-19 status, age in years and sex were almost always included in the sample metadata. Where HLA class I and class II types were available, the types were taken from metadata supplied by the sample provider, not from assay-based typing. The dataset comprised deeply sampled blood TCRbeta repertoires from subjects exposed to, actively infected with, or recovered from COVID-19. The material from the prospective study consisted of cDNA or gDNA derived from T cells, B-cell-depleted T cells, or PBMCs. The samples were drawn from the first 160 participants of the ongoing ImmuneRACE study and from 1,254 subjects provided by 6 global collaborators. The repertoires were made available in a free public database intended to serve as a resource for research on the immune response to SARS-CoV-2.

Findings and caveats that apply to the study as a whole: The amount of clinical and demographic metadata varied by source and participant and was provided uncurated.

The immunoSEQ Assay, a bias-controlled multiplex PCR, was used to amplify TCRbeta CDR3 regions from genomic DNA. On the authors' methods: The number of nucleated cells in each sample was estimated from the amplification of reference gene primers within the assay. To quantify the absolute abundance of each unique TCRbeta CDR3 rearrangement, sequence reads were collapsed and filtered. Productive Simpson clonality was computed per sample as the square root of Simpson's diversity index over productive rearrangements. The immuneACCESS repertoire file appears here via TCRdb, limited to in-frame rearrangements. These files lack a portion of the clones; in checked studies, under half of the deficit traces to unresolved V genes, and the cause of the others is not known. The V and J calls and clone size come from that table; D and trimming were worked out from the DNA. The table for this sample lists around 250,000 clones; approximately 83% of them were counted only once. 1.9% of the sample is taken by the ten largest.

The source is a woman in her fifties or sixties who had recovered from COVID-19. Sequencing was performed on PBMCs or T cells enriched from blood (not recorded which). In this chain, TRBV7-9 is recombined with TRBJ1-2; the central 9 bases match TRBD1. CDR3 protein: CASSLAPGQGGYTF. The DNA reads TGTGCCAGCAGCTTAGCGCCGGGACAGGGTGGCTACACCTTC.